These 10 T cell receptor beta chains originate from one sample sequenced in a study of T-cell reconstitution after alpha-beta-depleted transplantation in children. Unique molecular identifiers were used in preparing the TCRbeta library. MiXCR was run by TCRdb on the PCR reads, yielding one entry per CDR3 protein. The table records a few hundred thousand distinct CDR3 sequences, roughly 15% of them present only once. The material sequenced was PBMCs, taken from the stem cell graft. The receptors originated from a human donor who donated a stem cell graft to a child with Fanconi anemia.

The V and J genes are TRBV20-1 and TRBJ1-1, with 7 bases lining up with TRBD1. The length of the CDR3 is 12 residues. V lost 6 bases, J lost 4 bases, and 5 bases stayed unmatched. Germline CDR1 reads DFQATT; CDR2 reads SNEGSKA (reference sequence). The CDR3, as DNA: TGCAGTGCGGGGGGACAGCCCACTGAAGCTTTCTTT. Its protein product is CSAGGQPTEAFF.

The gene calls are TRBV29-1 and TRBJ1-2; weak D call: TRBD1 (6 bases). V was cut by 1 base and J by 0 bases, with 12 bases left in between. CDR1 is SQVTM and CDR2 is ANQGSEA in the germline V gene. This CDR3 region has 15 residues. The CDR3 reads CSVEAGALANYGYTF. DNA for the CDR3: TGCAGCGTTGAAGCAGGGGCCCTAGCTAACTATGGCTACACCTTC.

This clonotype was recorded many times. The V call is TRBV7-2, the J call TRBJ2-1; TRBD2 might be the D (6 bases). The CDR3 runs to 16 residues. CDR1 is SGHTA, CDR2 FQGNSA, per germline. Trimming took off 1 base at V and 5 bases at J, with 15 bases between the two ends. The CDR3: CASSLGMWRGHNEQFF. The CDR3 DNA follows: TGTGCCAGCAGCTTAGGGATGTGGCGGGGCCACAATGAGCAGTTCTTC.

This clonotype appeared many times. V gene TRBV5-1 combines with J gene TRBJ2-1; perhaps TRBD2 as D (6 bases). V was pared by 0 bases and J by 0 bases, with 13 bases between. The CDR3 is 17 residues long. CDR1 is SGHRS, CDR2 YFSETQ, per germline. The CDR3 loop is CASSLGGTSSSYNEQFF. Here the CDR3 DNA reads TGCGCCAGCAGCTTGGGAGGGACTTCCAGCTCCTACAATGAGCAGTTCTTC.

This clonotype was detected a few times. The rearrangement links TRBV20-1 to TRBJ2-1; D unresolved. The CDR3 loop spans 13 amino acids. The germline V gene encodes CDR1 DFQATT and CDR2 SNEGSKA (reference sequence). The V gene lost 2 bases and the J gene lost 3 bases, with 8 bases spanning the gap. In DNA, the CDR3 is TGCAGTGCTAGACAGCTTAACTACAATGAGCAGTTCTTC. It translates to CSARQLNYNEQFF.

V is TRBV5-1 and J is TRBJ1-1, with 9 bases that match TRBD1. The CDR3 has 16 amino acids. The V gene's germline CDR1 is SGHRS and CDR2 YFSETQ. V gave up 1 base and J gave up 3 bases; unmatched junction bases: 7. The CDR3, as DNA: TGCGCCAGCAGCTTGTTAACAGGGGGCGCGGACACTGAAGCTTTCTTT. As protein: CASSLLTGGADTEAFF.

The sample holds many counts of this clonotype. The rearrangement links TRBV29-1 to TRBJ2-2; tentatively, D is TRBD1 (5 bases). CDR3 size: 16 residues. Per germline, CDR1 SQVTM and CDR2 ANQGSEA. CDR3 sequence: CRLPGGAASSKGELFF. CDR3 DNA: TGCAGACTACCTGGTGGGGCAGCTTCTTCCAAAGGGGAGCTGTTTTTT.

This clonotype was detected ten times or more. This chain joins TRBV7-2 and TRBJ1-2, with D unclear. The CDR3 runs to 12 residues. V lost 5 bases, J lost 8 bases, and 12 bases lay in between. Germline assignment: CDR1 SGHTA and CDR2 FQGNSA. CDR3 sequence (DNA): TGTGCCAGCAGCCCAAATGCGGGAGGCTACACCTTC. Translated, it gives CASSPNAGGYTF.

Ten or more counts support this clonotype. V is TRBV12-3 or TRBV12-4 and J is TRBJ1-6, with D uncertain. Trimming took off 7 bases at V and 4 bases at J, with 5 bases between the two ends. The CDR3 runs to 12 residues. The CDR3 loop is CASKQYNSPLHF. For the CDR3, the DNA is TGTGCCAGCAAGCAGTATAATTCACCCCTCCACTTT.

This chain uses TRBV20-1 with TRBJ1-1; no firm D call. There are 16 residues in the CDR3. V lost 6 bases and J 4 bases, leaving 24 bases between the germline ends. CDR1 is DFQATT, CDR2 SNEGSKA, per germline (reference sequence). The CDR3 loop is CSARSKSLSGGTEAFF. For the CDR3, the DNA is TGCAGTGCCCGCTCCAAAAGTTTAAGTGGAGGCACTGAAGCTTTCTTT.